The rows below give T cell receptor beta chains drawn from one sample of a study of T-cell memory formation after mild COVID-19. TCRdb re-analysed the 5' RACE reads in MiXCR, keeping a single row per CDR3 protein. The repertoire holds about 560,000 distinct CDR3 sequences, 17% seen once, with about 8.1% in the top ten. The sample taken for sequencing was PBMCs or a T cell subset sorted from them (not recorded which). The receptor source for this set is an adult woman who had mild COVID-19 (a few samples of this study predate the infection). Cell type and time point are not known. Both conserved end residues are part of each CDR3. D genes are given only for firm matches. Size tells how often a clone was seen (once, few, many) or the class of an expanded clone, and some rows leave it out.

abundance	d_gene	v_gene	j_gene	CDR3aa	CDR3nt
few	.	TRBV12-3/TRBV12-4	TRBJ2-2	CASSFGPRGRESFANTGELFF	TGTGCCAGCAGTTTCGGGCCTAGGGGGCGGGAAAGTTTCGCGAACACCGGGGAGCTGTTTTTT
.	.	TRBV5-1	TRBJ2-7	CASTLTGYEQYF	TGCGCCAGCACTTTGACGGGTTACGAGCAGTACTTC
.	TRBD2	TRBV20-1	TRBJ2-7	CSARTSGRLHEQYF	TGCAGTGCCCGGACTAGCGGGAGACTGCACGAGCAGTACTTC
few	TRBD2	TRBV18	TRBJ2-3	CASSPLLADFTDTQYF	TGTGCCAGCTCACCTCTACTAGCGGATTTCACAGATACGCAGTATTTT
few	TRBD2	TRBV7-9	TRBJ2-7	CASSRGLAVYEQYF	TGTGCCAGCAGCCGAGGACTAGCGGTATACGAGCAGTACTTC
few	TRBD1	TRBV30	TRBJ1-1	CAWAQGGPEAFF	TGTGCCTGGGCGCAGGGGGGACCTGAAGCTTTCTTT
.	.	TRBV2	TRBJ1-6	CASTMDDSPLHF	TGTGCCAGCACGATGGATGATTCACCCCTCCACTTT
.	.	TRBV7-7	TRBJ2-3	CASSLAGFTDTQYF	TGTGCCAGCAGCTTAGCGGGGTTCACAGATACGCAGTATTTT
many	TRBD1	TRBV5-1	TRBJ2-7	CASSLTGGEQYF	TGCGCCAGCAGCTTGACAGGGGGGGAGCAGTACTTC
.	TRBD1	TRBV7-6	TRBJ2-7	CASSFPGQGTSYEQYF	TGTGCCAGCAGCTTCCCGGGACAGGGGACCTCCTACGAGCAGTACTTC
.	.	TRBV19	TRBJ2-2	CASSIRTGELFF	TGTGCCAGTAGTATCCGCACCGGGGAGCTGTTTTTT
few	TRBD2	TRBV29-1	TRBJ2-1	CSAQREGLFVSYNEQFF	TGCAGCGCTCAGCGGGAGGGCTTGTTCGTCTCCTACAATGAGCAGTTCTTC
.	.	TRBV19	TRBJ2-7	CATRRGYEQYF	TGTGCAACGCGGAGGGGATACGAGCAGTACTTC
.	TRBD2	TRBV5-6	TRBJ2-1	CASSKRAGGPLDEQFF	TGTGCCAGCAGCAAACGAGCGGGAGGGCCCCTCGATGAGCAGTTCTTC
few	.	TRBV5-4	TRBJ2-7	CASHSGTDAEQYF	TGTGCCAGCCATTCCGGGACCGACGCCGAGCAGTACTTC
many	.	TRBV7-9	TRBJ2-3	CASSSTADTQYF	TGTGCCAGCAGCTCGACTGCGGATACGCAGTATTTT
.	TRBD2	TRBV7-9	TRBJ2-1	CASSIPGLAGNNEQFF	TGTGCCAGCAGCATCCCGGGACTAGCGGGGAACAATGAGCAGTTCTTC
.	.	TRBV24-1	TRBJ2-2	CATSGPGGNGELFF	TGTGCCACCAGTGGTCCAGGAGGTAACGGGGAGCTGTTTTTT
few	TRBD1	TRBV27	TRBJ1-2	CASAAAGTGTYVYTF	TGTGCCAGCGCCGCAGCCGGGACAGGGACTTATGTCTACACCTTC
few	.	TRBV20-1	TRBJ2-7	CSATYARFGEQYF	TGCAGTGCTACCTACGCCAGGTTCGGCGAGCAGTACTTC
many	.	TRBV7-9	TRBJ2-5	CASSSGSGPQETQYF	TGTGCCAGCAGCTCGGGGTCGGGACCGCAAGAGACCCAGTACTTC
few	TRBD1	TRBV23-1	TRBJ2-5	CASSQGDRGGTQYF	TGCGCCAGCAGTCAAGGGGACAGGGGAGGGACCCAGTACTTC
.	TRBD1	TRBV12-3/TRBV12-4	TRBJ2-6	CASRRGTGNSGANVLTF	TGTGCCAGCAGGCGCGGGACAGGGAATTCTGGGGCCAACGTCCTGACTTTC
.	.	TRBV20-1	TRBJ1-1	CSARVGIGTEAFF	TGCAGTGCTAGGGTCGGAATCGGGACTGAAGCTTTCTTT
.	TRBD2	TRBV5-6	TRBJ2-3	CASSPAGATGTTPTDTQYF	TGTGCCAGCAGCCCAGCGGGGGCCACCGGGACCACCCCCACAGATACGCAGTATTTT
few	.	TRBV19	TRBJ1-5	CASSEQWVANQPQHF	TGTGCCAGTAGTGAACAATGGGTCGCCAATCAGCCCCAGCATTTT
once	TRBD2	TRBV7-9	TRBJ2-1	CASSKGLAGSNEQFF	TGTGCCAGCAGCAAGGGACTAGCGGGAAGCAATGAGCAGTTCTTC
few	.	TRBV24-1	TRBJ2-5	CATSEQGRKETQYF	TGTGCCACCAGTGAACAGGGTCGGAAAGAGACCCAGTACTTC
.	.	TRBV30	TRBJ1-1	CAWSRGSYTEAFF	TGTGCCTGGAGCCGGGGTTCGTACACTGAAGCTTTCTTT
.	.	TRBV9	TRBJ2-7	CASSQGTGEEQYF	TGTGCCAGCAGCCAGGGGACCGGCGAGGAGCAGTACTTC
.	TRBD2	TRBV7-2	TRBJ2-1	CAGRLAGSNEQFF	TGTGCCGGAAGACTAGCGGGCAGCAATGAGCAGTTCTTC
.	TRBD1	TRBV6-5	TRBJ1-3	CASRGTVGGNTIYF	TGTGCCAGCAGGGGGACAGTAGGTGGAAACACCATATATTTT
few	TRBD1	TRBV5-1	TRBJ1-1	CASSFRDREEAFF	TGCGCCAGCAGCTTCCGGGACAGGGAAGAAGCTTTCTTT
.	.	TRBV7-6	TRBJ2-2	CASSYPGTTNTGELFF	TGTGCCAGCAGTTATCCAGGGACAACGAACACCGGGGAGCTGTTTTTT
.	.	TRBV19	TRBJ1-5	CASSIRAVVSNQPQHF	TGTGCCAGTAGTATCCGGGCAGTCGTAAGCAATCAGCCCCAGCATTTT
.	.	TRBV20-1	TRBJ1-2	CSARGGTRLNYGYTF	TGCAGTGCCCGCGGGGGTACGCGTTTGAACTATGGCTACACCTTC
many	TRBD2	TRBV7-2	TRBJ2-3	CASSPGLAVTDTQYF	TGTGCCAGCAGCCCGGGACTAGCGGTCACAGATACGCAGTATTTT
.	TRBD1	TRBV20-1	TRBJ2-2	CSARARDRAVGELFF	TGCAGTGCTAGAGCCCGGGACAGGGCGGTCGGGGAGCTGTTTTTT
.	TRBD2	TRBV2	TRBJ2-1	CASSEGLADYNEQFF	TGTGCCAGCAGTGAAGGACTAGCGGACTACAATGAGCAGTTCTTC
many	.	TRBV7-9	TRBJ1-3	CASSLAPGDSGNTIYF	TGTGCCAGCAGCTTAGCACCGGGAGACTCTGGAAACACCATATATTTT
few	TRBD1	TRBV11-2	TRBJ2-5	CASRAFRGRPIETQYF	TGTGCCAGCAGAGCGTTCAGGGGGCGCCCCATAGAGACCCAGTACTTC
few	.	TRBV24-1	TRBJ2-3	CATSDFSQKGDTQYF	TGTGCCACCAGTGATTTCTCACAGAAGGGGGATACGCAGTATTTT
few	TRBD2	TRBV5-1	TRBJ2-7	CASSLGLADVDAQYF	TGCGCCAGCAGCTTGGGACTAGCGGACGTCGACGCGCAGTACTTC